These T cell receptor beta chains were read from a single sample in a study of shared clonotypes between healthy human individuals. Measured with immunoSEQ multiplex PCR; TCRdb has only the in-frame clones, and not every one. The profile shows 1,500,000 or so clones, about 98.5% of them singletons. Sequenced sample: naive CD4+ T cells sorted from blood. Receptors were obtained from a man aged 25-45 years in good health. Each CDR3 is given with its conserved first and last residue. A D gene is named only where the DNA matches it firmly. Some rows mark clone size as missing; the rest say once, few, many or name a class of expanded clone.

CDR3	D	V	J	size
CAWSVRVGNTIYF	.	TRBV30	TRBJ1-3	.
CASSLAGVRNEKLFF	.	TRBV5-1	TRBJ1-4	.
CASSLDLTSGTDTQYF	TRBD2	TRBV11-3	TRBJ2-3	.
CASSSGDRTTYEQYF	TRBD1	TRBV28	TRBJ2-7	.
CASSAGSVPNTEAFF	.	TRBV10-1	TRBJ1-1	once
CASSLGLAGSYEQYF	TRBD2	TRBV11-2	TRBJ2-7	.
CASSSGPSSGRYRGEQFF	TRBD2	TRBV5-5	TRBJ2-1	.
CASRGLAGGYNEQFF	TRBD2	TRBV25-1	TRBJ2-1	.
CASRETGGEKLFF	.	TRBV7-9	TRBJ1-4	.
CASGSSAGPATNEKLFF	.	TRBV12-5	TRBJ1-4	.
CASSQRTGRGTEAFF	TRBD1	TRBV4-1	TRBJ1-1	once
CSVGGLAGSTGELFF	TRBD2	TRBV29-1	TRBJ2-2	.
CASRPSRDRGQETQYF	TRBD1	TRBV28	TRBJ2-5	.
CASSLGSWWDRNTHEAFF	TRBD1	TRBV11-2	TRBJ1-1	.
CASSIDRALPGEAFF	.	TRBV19	TRBJ1-1	once
CASSLDRGGKLFF	.	TRBV11-2	TRBJ1-4	.
CASSVTPQPQHF	.	TRBV10-1	TRBJ1-5	few
CASSLGRPREQYF	.	TRBV5-6	TRBJ2-7	.
CASRRYNEQFF	.	TRBV2	TRBJ2-1	.
CASKTLNEQYF	.	TRBV28	TRBJ2-7	.
CASSVDPSTEQFF	.	TRBV9	TRBJ2-1	.
CASSLTTGTGPDTQYF	TRBD1	TRBV5-1	TRBJ2-3	.
CASSLERRSSYNEQFF	.	TRBV7-9	TRBJ2-1	.
CASSSAGTGQETQYF	TRBD1	TRBV5-1	TRBJ2-5	.
CSVEPGQGRGYGYTF	TRBD1	TRBV29-1	TRBJ1-2	.
CASERPGLQTDTGELFF	TRBD2	TRBV10-2	TRBJ2-2	.
CASSLVGNEKLFF	.	TRBV11-2	TRBJ1-4	.
CASSPVAGFTGELFF	.	TRBV18	TRBJ2-2	.
CASSLGLAGEWDNEQFF	TRBD2	TRBV5-1	TRBJ2-1	once
CASSSRGPYGYTF	.	TRBV9	TRBJ1-2	.
CATSRAKGLAGANYEQYF	TRBD2	TRBV15	TRBJ2-7	.
CASSFSPAGVRNIQYF	.	TRBV19	TRBJ2-4	.
CASSPMGGVGGTDTQYF	.	TRBV7-2	TRBJ2-3	.
CASSLELASYNEQFF	TRBD2	TRBV7-2	TRBJ2-1	.
CASSIEGRLAKNIQYF	.	TRBV19	TRBJ2-4	.
CASSLNRGANTIYF	TRBD1	TRBV7-9	TRBJ1-3	.
CSVEDQRWGSYEQYF	.	TRBV29-1	TRBJ2-7	.
CSADGQGTDTQYF	TRBD1	TRBV29-1	TRBJ2-3	.
CASSSSGATNEKLFF	.	TRBV5-1	TRBJ1-4	.
CASRTSGRAPDTQYF	TRBD2	TRBV28	TRBJ2-3	.
CASSEWDSPLYNEQFF	TRBD1	TRBV10-2	TRBJ2-1	once
CASSLTSENTGELFF	TRBD2	TRBV11-3	TRBJ2-2	.
CAWSGRREFYEQYF	.	TRBV30	TRBJ2-7	.
CASSPPLTSGSGEQFF	TRBD2	TRBV5-6	TRBJ2-1	.
CASSGGLAGAYF	TRBD2	TRBV2	TRBJ2-7	.